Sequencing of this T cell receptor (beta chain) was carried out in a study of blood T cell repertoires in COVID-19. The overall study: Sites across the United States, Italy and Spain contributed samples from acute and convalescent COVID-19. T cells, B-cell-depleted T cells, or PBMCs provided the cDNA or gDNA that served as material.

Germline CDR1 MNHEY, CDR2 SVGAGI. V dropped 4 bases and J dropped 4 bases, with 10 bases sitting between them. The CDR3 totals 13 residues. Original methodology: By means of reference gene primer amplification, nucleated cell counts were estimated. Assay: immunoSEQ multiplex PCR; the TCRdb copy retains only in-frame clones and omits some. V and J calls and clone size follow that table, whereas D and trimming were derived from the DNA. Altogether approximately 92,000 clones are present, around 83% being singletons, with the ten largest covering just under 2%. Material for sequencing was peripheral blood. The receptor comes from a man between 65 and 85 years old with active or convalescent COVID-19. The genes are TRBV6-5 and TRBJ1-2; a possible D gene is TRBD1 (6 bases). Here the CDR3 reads CASSLNRVYGYTF. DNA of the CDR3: TGTGCCAGCAGTTTGAACAGGGTCTATGGCTACACCTTC.